The clone carrying this T cell receptor (beta chain) was detected ten times or more. The antigen is not known. RNA transcripts served as the template for amplifying TCR beta CDR3 regions. The HTBI set primed first-round TCR CDR3 RT-PCR. Each CDR3 protein gets one entry after TCRdb re-called the multiplex PCR reads with MiXCR. The repertoire holds some 690,000 distinct CDR3 sequences, 17% seen once, with less than 20% in the top ten. This entry comes from a study of T cells in Graves' hyperthyroidism and ophthalmopathy. Study results and limitations: Most expanded thyroid clonotypes above 0.001 recurred in blood.

The clonotype was recovered from a man over 45 with Graves' hyperthyroidism. What was sequenced was blood.

CDR3 sequence (DNA): TGTGCCACCAGCAGCGGCGGATTGCAGTATACGCAGTATTTT. Translation gives CATSSGGLQYTQYF. This chain links TRBV15 with TRBJ2-3; D not resolved. Germline-derived CDR1 and CDR2 are LNHNV and YYDKDF (reference sequence). There are 14 residues in the CDR3. V was trimmed by 3 bases and J by 7 bases, leaving 14 bases between them.